Listed below are T cell receptor beta chains from one sample, sequenced in a study of identical twins. In TCRdb, the 5' RACE reads were re-called with MiXCR into one record per CDR3 protein. The sample lists 1,800,000 or so distinct CDR3 sequences, about 32% occurring once. Sequencing was done on a sample of cord blood. Receptors were obtained from a newborn girl in good health. Both conserved end residues are trimmed from each CDR3. Expanded clones get a size class; other rows say once, few or many, or leave the size out.

clone size: -
V gene: TRBV20-1
J gene: TRBJ1-5
CDR3 protein: SARVQDRGRNQPQH

clone size: few
V gene: TRBV6-1
J gene: TRBJ2-7
CDR3 protein: ASSERDGLYEQY

clone size: few
V gene: TRBV3-1
J gene: TRBJ2-1
CDR3 protein: ASSPLAGGLGEQF

clone size: few
V gene: TRBV20-1
J gene: TRBJ2-1
CDR3 protein: SARIYEQF

clone size: few
V gene: TRBV12-3/TRBV12-4
J gene: TRBJ1-4
CDR3 protein: ASTRQGWEKLF

clone size: once
V gene: TRBV28
J gene: TRBJ1-1
CDR3 protein: ASSLPQGLTGMNTEAF

clone size: few
V gene: TRBV29-1
J gene: TRBJ1-5
CDR3 protein: SVDIDSYYSNQPQH

clone size: few
V gene: TRBV20-1
J gene: -
CDR3 protein: SARDPGLAAYNEQY

clone size: -
V gene: TRBV11-3
J gene: TRBJ2-3
CDR3 protein: ASSFTTSGGPDTQY

clone size: -
V gene: TRBV12-3/TRBV12-4
J gene: TRBJ2-3
CDR3 protein: ASSFLLVRADTQY

clone size: few
V gene: TRBV20-1
J gene: TRBJ2-3
CDR3 protein: SARDGSGVSTDTQY

clone size: few
V gene: TRBV20-1
J gene: TRBJ1-1
CDR3 protein: SAVMTAEAF